This T cell receptor beta chain was found in a study of T cell responses to AZD1222 COVID-19 vaccine. General study points: Spike-spanning, vaccine-associated CD4 TCRs were dominant at 160-218 and 743-854. The donors showed a predominance of white British ancestry and of females, with possible underestimation of clonal diversity.

With respect to this clone: Its specificity is unknown.

Trimming took 6 bases from V and 4 from J, leaving 18 bases between them. CDR1 KGHSH and CDR2 LQKENI come from the germline V gene. The CDR3 is made up of 16 amino acids. Profiled with immunoSEQ multiplex PCR; TCRdb holds only in-frame clones, not every one. The sample contains 110,000 or so clones, approximately 86% of which appear only once. This chain links TRBV18 with TRBJ2-2; no clear D gene. The clonotype comes from an adult who received the AZD1222 COVID-19 vaccine. Specimen: peripheral blood, collected 28 days after the second AZD1222 dose. Written as DNA, the CDR3 is TGTGCCAGCTCCCTACCCGGGTCCGTAAGCACCGGGGAGCTGTTTTTT. It encodes CASSLPGSVSTGELFF.